This is a list of T cell receptor beta chains from one sample in a study of TIL therapy for anti-PD-1-resistant metastatic lung cancer. Method: immunoSEQ multiplex PCR; TCRdb's copy keeps in-frame clones and lacks some. This repertoire shows some 90,000 clones, about three fifths found once; its top ten account for roughly 9.8%. The source material was tumor tissue, sampled at baseline. The receptors come from a person aged 25-85 years with non-small cell lung cancer. CDR3s include the opening cysteine and the closing phenylalanine or tryptophan. The D gene is left open where the match is weak. Expanded clones are given a class, and other clones once, few, many or no size at all.

TRBJ2-5 TRBV5-8 few TRBD1 CASSFGDRGFQETQYF TGTGCCAGCAGCTTCGGGGACAGGGGATTCCAAGAGACCCAGTACTTC
TRBJ1-5 TRBV18 . TRBD1 CASSPGTVKNSNQPQHF TGTGCCAGCTCACCCGGGACAGTTAAGAATAGCAATCAGCCCCAGCATTTT
TRBJ2-1 TRBV28 . TRBD2 CASSPSGTNEQFF TGTGCCAGCAGCCCAAGCGGGACCAATGAGCAGTTCTTC
TRBJ2-7 TRBV7-8 . . CASSPHYEQYF TGTGCCAGCAGCCCGCACTACGAGCAGTACTTC
TRBJ2-1 TRBV3-1/TRBV3-2 few TRBD2 CASSHPLAGGHNEQFF TGTGCCAGCAGCCATCCTCTAGCGGGAGGTCACAATGAGCAGTTCTTC
TRBJ1-1 TRBV5-1 . . CASSLVVAAEAFF TGCGCCAGCAGCTTGGTGGTAGCCGCTGAAGCTTTCTTT
TRBJ2-2 TRBV25-1 once . CASSDSRRGNTGELFF TGTGCCAGCAGTGATTCGAGGAGGGGCAACACCGGGGAGCTGTTTTTT
TRBJ1-5 TRBV19 . . CASRARALNQPQHF TGTGCCAGTAGGGCCAGGGCTTTGAATCAGCCCCAGCATTTT
TRBJ2-1 TRBV28 . TRBD2 CASSFNSGGFSYNEQFF TGTGCCAGCAGTTTTAATAGCGGGGGGTTCTCATACAATGAGCAGTTCTTC
TRBJ2-1 TRBV5-8 once TRBD2 CASSRTLSGGYQFF TGTGCCAGCAGCAGGACGCTCTCGGGGGGGTACCAGTTCTTC
TRBJ2-5 TRBV6-2/TRBV6-3 . . CASSYPEGVQHLRETQYF TGTGCCAGCAGTTACCCAGAGGGGGTGCAACACCTTAGGGAGACCCAGTACTTC
TRBJ2-1 TRBV7-9 . TRBD1 CASSAQGNHEQFF TGTGCCAGCAGCGCACAGGGGAACCATGAGCAGTTCTTC
TRBJ2-1 TRBV9 . TRBD2 CASSAGTSVYNEQFF TGTGCCAGCAGCGCCGGGACTAGCGTCTACAATGAGCAGTTCTTC
TRBJ2-7 TRBV2 . . CASTNPGTSYEQYF TGTGCCAGCACTAACCCAGGCACTTCCTACGAGCAGTACTTC
TRBJ2-7 TRBV10-3 . . CAISRPSELSYEQYF TGTGCCATCAGCCGCCCTAGCGAACTCTCCTACGAGCAGTACTTC
TRBJ2-7 TRBV15 . TRBD1 CATSSGRQGPYEQYF TGTGCCACCAGCAGTGGCCGACAGGGGCCCTACGAGCAGTACTTC
TRBJ2-7 TRBV14 . TRBD1 CASSRDSGLDEQYF TGTGCCAGCAGCCGGGACAGTGGGTTGGACGAGCAGTACTTC
TRBJ1-2 TRBV11-1 once . CASIDSWGHDGYTF TGTGCCAGCATCGACTCGTGGGGTCATGATGGCTACACCTTC
TRBJ1-1 TRBV28 . . CASSYTMNTEAFF TGTGCCAGCAGCTATACTATGAACACTGAAGCTTTCTTT
TRBJ2-5 TRBV21-1 . . CASSKCDRGARETQYF TGTGCCAGCAGCAAATGCGACAGGGGTGCACGGGAGACCCAGTACTTC
TRBJ1-1 TRBV5-8 . . CASSSRRLNTEAFF TGTGCCAGCAGCTCCAGAAGGTTGAACACTGAAGCTTTCTTT
TRBJ1-5 TRBV18 . . CASSPGRDQPQHF TGTGCCAGCTCACCCGGGCGCGATCAGCCCCAGCATTTT
TRBJ2-7 TRBV30 . . CAWSSKGLLYEQYF TGTGCCTGGAGTTCGAAGGGACTGCTTTACGAGCAGTACTTC
TRBJ2-1 TRBV6-4 . TRBD2 CASSETPSGGTRNEQFF TGTGCCAGCAGTGAGACACCTAGCGGGGGGACTAGGAATGAGCAGTTCTTC
TRBJ2-5 TRBV10-1 . . CASSAVLGGTQYF TGCGCCAGCAGTGCGGTACTGGGGGGGACCCAGTACTTC
TRBJ1-2 TRBV2 . . CASSEALRDSGGYTF TGTGCCAGCAGTGAAGCGCTTCGGGACTCCGGCGGCTACACCTTC
TRBJ2-5 TRBV11-3 . TRBD2 CASPSGKVETQYF TGTGCCAGCCCTAGCGGGAAGGTAGAGACCCAGTACTTC
TRBJ1-2 TRBV15 . TRBD1 CATSRVNRGYVFNGYTF TGTGCCACCAGCAGAGTGAACAGGGGGTACGTGTTTAATGGCTACACCTTC
TRBJ1-2 TRBV29-1 . TRBD1 CSVGRGRDSLYGYTF TGCAGCGTTGGGAGGGGCCGGGACAGCCTCTATGGCTACACCTTC
TRBJ1-1 TRBV7-9 . . CASSPDSHWNTEAFF TGTGCCAGCAGCCCCGATAGCCACTGGAACACTGAAGCTTTCTTT
TRBJ1-4 TRBV28 few . CASNIQRDREKLFF TGTGCCAGCAACATTCAGCGAGATCGGGAAAAACTGTTTTTT
TRBJ1-5 TRBV28 few TRBD1 CASSLYGQGLFNQPQHF TGTGCCAGCAGTTTATACGGACAGGGCCTATTTAATCAGCCCCAGCATTTT
TRBJ2-7 TRBV4-1 . . CASSQDERYSYEQYF TGCGCCAGCAGCCAAGACGAACGGTACTCCTACGAGCAGTACTTC